This TCR beta chain was profiled in a study of shared clonotypes between healthy human individuals. Findings of the study overall: Blood was the sole source, and tissue repertoires probably differ. Around 5% of naive CD4 clonotypes were common to a few donors. The study's rarefaction showed incomplete sorted-subset sequencing despite large depth.

As to this clone: The antigen is not known.

Naive CD8 cells lacked CD45RO and underwent positive selection for CCR7, leaving out terminally differentiated effector memory CD45RA+ cells. Here immunoSEQ multiplex PCR was the method, and the copy in TCRdb shows in-frame clones only, minus some. The sample records under 1 million clones, 92% being singletons. This clonotype was obtained from a man aged 30-40 years in good health. Sequencing was performed on naive CD8+ T cells sorted from blood.

This chain's CDR3 is CASSQQRYQETQYF. The CDR3 DNA is TGTGCCAGCAGCCAACAAAGGTACCAAGAGACCCAGTACTTC. This chain uses TRBV5-4 with TRBJ2-5; no clear D gene. Germline V gives CDR1 SGHNT, CDR2 YYREEE (reference sequence). The CDR3 has 14 amino acids. The V and J ends lost 4 bases and 0 bases respectively, with 10 bases between them.